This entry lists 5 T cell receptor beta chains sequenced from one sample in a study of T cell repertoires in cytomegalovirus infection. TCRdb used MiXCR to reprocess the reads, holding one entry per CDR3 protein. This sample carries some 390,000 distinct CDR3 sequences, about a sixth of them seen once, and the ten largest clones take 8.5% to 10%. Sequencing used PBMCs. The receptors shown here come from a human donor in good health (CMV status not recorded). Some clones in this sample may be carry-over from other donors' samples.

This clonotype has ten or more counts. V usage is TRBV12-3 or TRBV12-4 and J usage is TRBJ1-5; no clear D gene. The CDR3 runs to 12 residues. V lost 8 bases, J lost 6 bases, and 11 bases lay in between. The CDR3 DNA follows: TGTGCCAGCCGTAGTGACGGTCAGCCCCAGCATTTT. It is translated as CASRSDGQPQHF.

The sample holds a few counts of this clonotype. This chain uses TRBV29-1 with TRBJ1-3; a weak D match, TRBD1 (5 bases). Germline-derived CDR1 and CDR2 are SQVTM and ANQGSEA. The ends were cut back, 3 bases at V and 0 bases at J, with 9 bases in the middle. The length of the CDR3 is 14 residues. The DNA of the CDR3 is TGCAGCGTTGAGGACATTCACTCTGGAAACACCATATATTTT. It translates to CSVEDIHSGNTIYF. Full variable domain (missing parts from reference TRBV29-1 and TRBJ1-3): SAVISQKPSRDICQRGTSLTIQCQVDSQVTMMFWYRQQPGQSLTLIATANQGSEATYESGFVIDKFPISRPNLTFSTLTVSNMSPEDSSIYLCSVEDIHSGNTIYFGEGSWLTVV.

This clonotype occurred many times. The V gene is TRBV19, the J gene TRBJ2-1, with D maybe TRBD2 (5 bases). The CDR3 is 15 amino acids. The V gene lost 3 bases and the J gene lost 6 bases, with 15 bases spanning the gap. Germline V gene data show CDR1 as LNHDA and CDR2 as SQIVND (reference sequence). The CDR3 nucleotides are TGTGCCAGTAGTATGAGGGCCTTAATGCCCAATGAGCAGTTCTTC. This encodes CASSMRALMPNEQFF.

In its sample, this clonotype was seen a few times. In DNA, the CDR3 is TGTGCCACCAGCGGGGGACAGGGGGGGGATCTCTACGAGCAGTACTTC. This gives the protein CATSGGQGGDLYEQYF. The gene calls are TRBV24-1 and TRBJ2-7; 11 positions agree with TRBD1. The CDR3 has 16 amino acids. Germline V gives CDR1 KGHDR, CDR2 SFDVKD. Trimming at V came to 7 bases and at J to 3 bases, leaving 10 bases not matched to a gene.

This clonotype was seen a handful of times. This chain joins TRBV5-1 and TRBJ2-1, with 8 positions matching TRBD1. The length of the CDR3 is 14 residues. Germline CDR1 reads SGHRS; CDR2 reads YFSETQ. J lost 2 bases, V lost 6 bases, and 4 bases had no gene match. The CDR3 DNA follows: TGCGCCAGCACGGGACAGGCCCCCTACAATGAGCAGTTCTTC. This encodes CASTGQAPYNEQFF.